Here is one T cell receptor (beta chain) with its context. Its antigen remains unknown. Germline CDR1 and CDR2: MNHEY and SVGEGT. This CDR3 spans 16 amino acids. Trimming took 5 bases from V and 2 from J, leaving 18 bases between them. TCRdb reanalysed the reads using MiXCR and keeps one entry per CDR3 protein. The sample holds about 490,000 distinct CDR3 sequences, 26% seen once. The data were obtained in a study of T cell repertoires in cytomegalovirus infection. Study details: TCR beta signatures that were public indicated CMV infection and matching HLA type.

Study results and caveats: Summed public TCR beta family frequency identified CMV carriers bearing the relevant HLA. Across the ex vivo response, the dominant clonotypes were HLA-C-restricted CMV-specific TCR beta clonotypes.

This sequence joins TRBV6-2 or TRBV6-3 and TRBJ1-1; TRBD1 might be the D (5 bases). Sequencing used PBMCs. The sequence came from a human donor in good health (CMV status not recorded). Some clones in this sample may be carry-over from other donors' samples. The CDR3, as DNA: TGTGCCAGCAGTGAAGGGGTGCGGGGAGGAAACACTGAAGCTTTCTTT. It translates to CASSEGVRGGNTEAFF.